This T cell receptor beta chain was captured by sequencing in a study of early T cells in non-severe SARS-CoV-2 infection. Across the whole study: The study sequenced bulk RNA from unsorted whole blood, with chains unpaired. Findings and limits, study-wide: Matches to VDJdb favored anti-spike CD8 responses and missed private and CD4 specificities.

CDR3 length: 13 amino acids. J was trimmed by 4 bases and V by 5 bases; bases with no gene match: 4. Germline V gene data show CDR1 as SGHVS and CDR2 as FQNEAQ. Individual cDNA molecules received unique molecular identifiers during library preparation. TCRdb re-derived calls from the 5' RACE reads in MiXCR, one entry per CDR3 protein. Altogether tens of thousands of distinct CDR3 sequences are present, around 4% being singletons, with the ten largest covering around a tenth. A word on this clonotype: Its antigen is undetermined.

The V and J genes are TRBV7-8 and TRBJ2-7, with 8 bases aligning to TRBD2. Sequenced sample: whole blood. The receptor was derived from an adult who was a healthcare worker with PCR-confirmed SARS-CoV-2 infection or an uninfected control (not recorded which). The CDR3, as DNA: TGTGCCAGCAGCCCCGGGACTAGATACGAGCAGTACTTC. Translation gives CASSPGTRYEQYF.